These 28 T cell receptor beta chains share one sample of origin, sequenced in a study of Ad26.COV2.S vaccination and SARS-CoV-2 variants. Treatment denoted: some 19 received Ad26.COV2.S at low or high dose, single or two shots; 5 received placebo; per-sample allocation not given. Sampling happened 63 days after the first vaccine or placebo injection. The repertoire was sequenced with immunoSEQ multiplex PCR; TCRdb's copy has only in-frame clones and lacks some. The sample holds roughly 270,000 clones; around 87% are singletons and the top ten take 2.5% to 3.5%. The sequencing used peripheral blood, collected in a trial of Ad26.COV2.S vaccine versus placebo. Receptors originate from a person between 18 and 59 years old who received the Ad26.COV2.S COVID-19 vaccine or a placebo.

The DNA for the CDR3 is TGTGCCAGCGGGACAGGGGACACAGATACGCAGTATTTT. This codes for CASGTGDTDTQYF. The gene calls are TRBV6-5 and TRBJ2-3, with 10 bases matching TRBD1. Germline V gene lookup returns CDR1 MNHEY and CDR2 SVGAGI. The CDR3 runs to 13 residues. Trimming cost V 8 bases and J 2 bases; bases outside gene matches: 1.

The chain couples TRBV6-5 to TRBJ2-7; D is unclear. Germline assignment: CDR1 MNHEY and CDR2 SVGAGI. The CDR3 extends over 14 amino acids. Between the trimmed V and J ends, which lost 2 bases and 0 bases, there was a span of 8 bases. In DNA form, the CDR3 reads TGTGCCAGCAGTTACGCGGTGAGCTCCTACGAGCAGTACTTC. Protein: CASSYAVSSYEQYF.

In its sample, this clone was seen once. The genes are TRBV9 and TRBJ2-7, with 10 bases matching TRBD2. J lost 5 bases, V lost 2 bases, and 10 bases had no gene match. This CDR3 region has 16 residues. Germline values: CDR1 SGDLS, CDR2 YYNGEE. CDR3 residues: CASSVLAGTSVNEQYF. The CDR3 DNA reads as TGTGCCAGCAGCGTCCTAGCCGGGACTAGCGTAAACGAGCAGTACTTC.

The chain joins TRBV7-2 to TRBJ2-7; D ambiguous. V was trimmed by 1 base and J by 3 bases, leaving 10 bases between them. CDR3 length: 14 amino acids. Germline V gives CDR1 SGHTA, CDR2 FQGNSA. The CDR3 is CASSLDRTLYEQYF. The CDR3 DNA reads TGTGCCAGCAGCTTAGATAGGACCCTCTACGAGCAGTACTTC.

The gene calls are TRBV5-1 and TRBJ1-4; perhaps TRBD1 as D (6 bases). The V end lost 0 bases, the J end lost 0 bases, and 12 bases lay between the germline ends. Germline CDR1 reads SGHRS; CDR2 reads YFSETQ. This CDR3 has 17 residues. The CDR3 sequence is CASSLEKQGSTNEKLFF. CDR3 bases: TGCGCCAGCAGCTTGGAGAAACAGGGTTCAACTAATGAAAAACTGTTTTTT.

The chain couples TRBV2 to TRBJ2-1; maybe TRBD2 (5 bases). Trimming left V 7 bases short and J 5 bases short, with 18 bases between. From germline, CDR1 is SNHLY and CDR2 FYNNEI. The CDR3 sequence is 15 residues long. CDR3 nucleotides: TGTGCCAGCAATGGAGGAGCTTTTGTGAACAATGAGCAGTTCTTC. Its protein product is CASNGGAFVNNEQFF.

This chain joins TRBV10-3 and TRBJ2-7, with a weak D call TRBD1 (5 bases). The CDR3 runs 14 residues. V was shortened by 8 bases and J by 0 bases, with 14 bases between the two germline ends. Germline V gives CDR1 ENHRY, CDR2 SYGVKD. CDR3 in DNA: TGTGCCATCGGGGCGCCTACGGGCTCCTACGAGCAGTACTTC. It codes for CAIGAPTGSYEQYF.

The V gene is TRBV5-6, the J gene TRBJ1-2; TRBD1 aligns across 8 bases. The J segment lost 8 bases and the V segment lost 4 bases, leaving 7 bases of the junction unmatched. The CDR3 is 13 residues long. Per the germline V gene, CDR1 is SGHDT and CDR2 is YYEEEE. DNA for the CDR3: TGTGCCAGCAGCCCAGGACAGGGACGAGGCTACACCTTC. It codes for CASSPGQGRGYTF.

The genes are TRBV10-3 and TRBJ2-1; D is perhaps TRBD2 (6 bases). Germline V lookup: CDR1 ENHRY, CDR2 SYGVKD. This CDR3 has 14 amino acids. V dropped 7 bases and J dropped 6 bases, with 16 bases sitting between them. The CDR3 region is CAIKWDLLINEQFF. CDR3 sequence (DNA): TGTGCCATCAAGTGGGACTTACTCATCAATGAGCAGTTCTTC.

The rearrangement joins TRBV5-1 to TRBJ2-3, with D possibly being TRBD2 (6 bases). CDR1 SGHRS and CDR2 YFSETQ come from the germline V gene. The V end lost 0 bases, the J end lost 1 base, and 18 bases lay between the germline ends. There are 18 residues in the CDR3. Here the CDR3 reads CASSLGGLASGGTDTQYF. In nucleotides, the CDR3 is TGCGCCAGCAGCTTGGGGGGTCTAGCGTCCGGGGGCACAGATACGCAGTATTTT.

The chain is built from TRBV5-1 and TRBJ2-1; 10 bases align to TRBD2. V shed 0 bases, J shed 6 bases, and the junction held 3 bases outside the gene matches. CDR3 length: 15 residues. From germline, CDR1 is SGHRS and CDR2 YFSETQ. The CDR3 region has the DNA TGCGCCAGCAGCTTGGGGAGCGGGGGGGCCAATGAGCAGTTCTTC. It yields the protein CASSLGSGGANEQFF. Supplemented by reference TRBV5-1 and TRBJ2-1, the full variable domain reads KAGVTQTPRYLIKTRGQQVTLSCSPISGHRSVSWYQQTPGQGLQFLFEYFSETQRNKGNFPGRFSGRQFSNSRSEMNVSTLELGDSALYLCASSLGSGGANEQFFGPGTRLTVL.

The chain uses TRBV21-1 and TRBJ2-7; the table's D call of TRBD1 was not tested on the DNA. TRBV21-1 is a pseudogene segment. The CDR3 has 14 residues. The CDR3 bases are TGTGCCAGCAGCAAAGGACAGTTACTCTACGAGCAGTACTTC. This gives the protein CASSKGQLLYEQYF.

This chain links TRBV7-2 with TRBJ2-1; 7 bases line up with TRBD2. CDR3 length: 15 amino acids. Germline V lookup: CDR1 SGHTA, CDR2 FQGNSA. The J segment lost 0 bases and the V segment lost 5 bases, leaving 4 bases of the junction unmatched. The CDR3 here is CASSPGGGSYNEQFF. As DNA, the CDR3 is TGTGCCAGCAGCCCCGGCGGGGGCTCCTACAATGAGCAGTTCTTC. Drawing the rest from reference TRBV7-2 and TRBJ2-1, the complete variable domain is GAGVSQSPSNKVTEKGKDVELRCDPISGHTALYWYRQSLGQGLEFLIYFQGNSAPDKSGLPSDRFSAERTGGSVSTLTIQRTQQEDSAVYLCASSPGGGSYNEQFFGPGTRLTVL.

In its sample, this clone was seen once. The chain couples TRBV4-1 to TRBJ2-7; D call uncertain. The CDR3 covers 14 residues. V was shortened by 0 bases and J by 6 bases, with 12 bases between the two germline ends. Per germline, CDR1 MGHRA and CDR2 YSYEKL. The CDR3 sequence is CASSQEGLISEQYF. The CDR3 DNA reads as TGCGCCAGCAGCCAAGAAGGGTTAATCTCCGAGCAGTACTTC.

The chain links TRBV12-3 or TRBV12-4 to TRBJ1-5; weak D call: TRBD1 (5 bases). V shed 1 base and J shed 7 bases, with 8 bases lying between them. The CDR3 covers 13 residues. CDR3 nucleotide sequence: TGTGCCAGCAGTTTAGGAGGGGAACAGCCCCAGCATTTT. Its translation: CASSLGGEQPQHF.

Comment on this clone: One junction end disagrees with the germline gene, perhaps due to a read error. V usage is TRBV6-5 and J usage is TRBJ2-7; D tentatively fits TRBD1 or TRBD2 (5 bases each). This CDR3 region has 15 residues. CDR1 and CDR2 (germline): MNHEY, SVGAGI. For the CDR3, the DNA is TGTGCCAGCAGATTAAACCGGGACCCCTCCCACGAGCAGTACTTC. This encodes CASRLNRDPSHEQYF.

This chain links TRBV10-2 with TRBJ2-3, with D possibly matching TRBD2 (6 bases). The CDR3 is made up of 18 amino acids. Germline values: CDR1 WSHSY, CDR2 SAAADI. V was trimmed by 4 bases and J by 2 bases, leaving 22 bases between them. The CDR3 DNA sequence: TGCGCCAGCAGTGTTTCGAAGGGACTTCCAACCGCCACAGATACGCAGTATTTT. As protein: CASSVSKGLPTATDTQYF.

The chain recombines TRBV13 with TRBJ2-7, with D uncertain. The V end was cut by 2 bases, the J end by 2 bases, with 10 bases between. The CDR3 length is 14 residues. Germline values: CDR1 PRHDT, CDR2 FYEKMQ (reference sequence). CDR3 sequence: CASSLYGTAYEQYF. CDR3 DNA sequence: TGTGCCAGCAGCTTATATGGCACCGCCTACGAGCAGTACTTC.

This chain links TRBV12-5 with TRBJ2-1; 12 bases are a match to TRBD2. With 2 bases clipped from V and 2 bases from J, the junction kept 1 base outside the gene matches. Looked up from germline, CDR1 is LGHNT and CDR2 is FRNRAP. CDR3 length: 16 amino acids. CDR3 coding DNA: TGTGCTAGTGGTTTGTCTAGCGGGAGGGCCTACAATGAGCAGTTCTTC. The encoded protein is CASGLSSGRAYNEQFF.

The V call is TRBV30, the J call TRBJ1-4; D may be TRBD1 (5 bases). Germline assignment: CDR1 GTSNPN and CDR2 SVGIG (reference sequence). The CDR3 length is 15 residues. Deletions cut 0 bases from V and 8 bases from J, with 16 bases between. The CDR3 nucleotides read TGTGCCTGGAGTGTATCGCGGGGGTCTGCCGAAAAACTGTTTTTT. Translation: CAWSVSRGSAEKLFF. Filled out from reference TRBV30 and TRBJ1-4, the complete variable domain reads SQTIHQWPATLVQPVGSPLSLECTVEGTSNPNLYWYRQAAGRGLQLLFYSVGIGQISSEVPQNLSASRPQDRQFILSSKKLLLSDSGFYLCAWSVSRGSAEKLFFGSGTQLSVL.

The chain recombines TRBV11-2 with TRBJ1-2; D is possibly TRBD1 (5 bases). Germline V gene lookup returns CDR1 SGHAT and CDR2 FQNNGV. V lost 6 bases and J 5 bases, leaving 16 bases between the germline ends. The CDR3 spans 14 residues. The DNA for the CDR3 is TGTGCCAGCAGAAAGCCCGGGACGTCGTATGGCTACACCTTC. This encodes CASRKPGTSYGYTF. The full variable domain, in which reference TRBV11-2 and TRBJ1-2 provide the parts outside the CDR3, is EAGVAQSPRYKIIEKRQSVAFWCNPISGHATLYWYQQILGQGPKLLIQFQNNGVVDDSQLPKDRFSAERLKGVDSTLKIQPAKLEDSAVYLCASRKPGTSYGYTFGSGTRLTVV.

This clone was counted a single time. This chain connects TRBV18 to TRBJ2-3; 12 bases align to TRBD2. The length of the CDR3 is 15 residues. Per the germline V gene, CDR1 is KGHSH and CDR2 is LQKENI. V shed 4 bases and J 3 bases; nucleotides not matched to a gene: 2. The CDR3, as DNA: TGTGCCAGCTCACGACTAGCGGGAGATACAGATACGCAGTATTTT. This sequence encodes CASSRLAGDTDTQYF.

This clone came up once. The rearrangement joins TRBV21-1 to TRBJ1-3. TRBV21-1 is a known pseudogene. The CDR3 is 13 residues long. CDR3 residues: CASSKGEENTIYF. The CDR3 nucleotides are TGTGCCAGCAGCAAAGGTGAGGAAAACACCATATATTTT.

The V call is TRBV10-3, the J call TRBJ2-7; D perhaps matches TRBD1 (6 bases). Trimming shortened V by 7 bases and J by 3 bases, and 16 bases separated the two germline ends. CDR3 length equals 14 residues. Germline CDR1 ENHRY, CDR2 SYGVKD. CDR3 sequence reads: CAIMDEKTGYEQYF. The CDR3, as DNA: TGTGCCATCATGGATGAGAAGACAGGCTACGAGCAGTACTTC.

This clone was picked up one time. The rearrangement joins TRBV4-1 to TRBJ2-1, with unresolved D. The germline V and J ends were trimmed by 3 bases and 6 bases, with 12 bases remaining between them. Per the germline V gene, CDR1 is MGHRA and CDR2 is YSYEKL. There are 14 residues in the CDR3. CDR3 nucleotides: TGCGCCAGCAGCCAGGCCCAATGGTCCAATGAGCAGTTCTTC. Encoded protein: CASSQAQWSNEQFF.

The chain couples TRBV24-1 to TRBJ2-1; 10 bases line up with TRBD2. Germline CDR1 is KGHDR and CDR2 is SFDVKD. The junction had 11 bases not matched to a gene; V was cut back by 4 bases and J by 6 bases. The CDR3 is 17 amino acids. The CDR3 sequence: CATSDPRASGRINEQFF. CDR3 in DNA: TGTGCCACCAGTGACCCCCGGGCTAGCGGGAGAATCAATGAGCAGTTCTTC.

The J gene is TRBJ1-1, the V gene TRBV10-3, with a tentative D call TRBD1 (5 bases). V was pared by 6 bases and J by 5 bases, with 13 bases between. Germline CDR1 ENHRY, CDR2 SYGVKD. The CDR3 extends over 13 amino acids. The CDR3 sequence: CAISGTGITEAFF. The DNA for the CDR3 is TGTGCCATCAGCGGAACAGGAATAACTGAAGCTTTCTTT.

The gene calls are TRBV3-1 (or the pseudogene TRBV3-2) and TRBJ1-2; no definite D call. This CDR3 is built from 13 residues. Trimming took off 4 bases at V and 2 bases at J, with 8 bases between the two ends. Germline V lookup: CDR1 LGHDT, CDR2 YNNKEL (reference sequence). CDR3 residues: CASSPTENYGYTF. CDR3 coding DNA: TGTGCCAGCAGCCCGACGGAGAACTATGGCTACACCTTC.